This T cell receptor beta chain was documented in a study of tumor T cells in aggressive B-cell lymphoma. Profiling relied on immunoSEQ multiplex PCR, and the TCRdb table lists in-frame clones only, not all of them. Of more than 10,000 clones in the sample, around nine tenths were seen once. V lost 3 bases and J lost 4, with 15 bases in between. Germline CDR1 reads MNHEY; CDR2 reads SMNVEV (reference sequence). CDR3 length: 15 amino acids. The chain employs TRBV27 and TRBJ1-2; tentatively, D is TRBD1 (5 bases). The TCR comes from an adult with diffuse large B cell lymphoma. Sequencing was carried out using tumor tissue. CDR3: CASSFFPGGVYGYTF. Written as DNA, the CDR3 is TGTGCCAGCAGTTTCTTCCCCGGGGGGGTCTATGGCTACACCTTC.